This T cell receptor beta chain was obtained from a study of control samples from healthy donors and cancer patients. V was shortened by 1 base and J by 8 bases, with 7 bases between the two germline ends. CDR3 length equals 12 residues. Germline V gives CDR1 SGHDN, CDR2 FVKESK. Using immunoSEQ multiplex PCR, the repertoire was profiled, and TCRdb retains in-frame clones only, with some absent. The sample has about 120,000 clones, approximately 92% seen once. The clonotype comes from a man older than 75 with head and neck cancer. The chain couples TRBV14 to TRBJ2-3; D call uncertain. Sample: PBMCs. The CDR3 protein is CASSQAASTQYF. CDR3 coding DNA: TGTGCCAGCAGCCAAGCGGCAAGTACGCAGTATTTT.